This paragraph reports one T cell receptor beta chain. Antigen unknown. With a much larger clone just one base away, this may be a read error. Amplification of TCR beta CDR3 regions was performed using RNA transcripts as template. A first-round RT-PCR of the TCR CDR3 used the HTBI primer set. From the multiplex PCR reads, TCRdb called clonotypes with MiXCR, one entry per CDR3 protein. The sample includes 800,000 or so distinct CDR3 sequences, 38% of them seen just once. The CDR3 sequence is 16 residues long. CDR1 LNHNV and CDR2 YYDKDF come from the germline V gene (reference sequence). V was cut by 0 bases and J by 3 bases, with 14 bases left in between. The sample belongs to a study of T cells in Graves' hyperthyroidism and ophthalmopathy. The overall study: Prior to any treatment, at the point of initial diagnosis, peripheral blood was collected. Study-level results: Among thyroid clonotypes expanded above 0.001, most also appeared in blood.

The sample consisted of blood. This receptor was taken from a man aged 18 to 29 with Graves' hyperthyroidism. The chain employs TRBV15 and TRBJ1-1; D is unclear. This CDR3 is CATSRDPFGRDTEAFF. Here the CDR3 DNA reads TGTGCCACCAGCAGAGATCCATTTGGGAGGGACACTGAAGCTTTCTTT. The full variable domain, rest sourced from reference TRBV15 and TRBJ1-1, is DAMVIQNPRYQVTQFGKPVTLSCSQTLNHNVMYWYQQKSSQAPKLLFHYYDKDFNNEADTPDNFQSRRPNTSFCFLDIRSPGLGDTAMYLCATSRDPFGRDTEAFFGQGTRLTVV.